This T cell receptor beta chain was identified during a study of blood T cells in healthy people across ages. In terms of origin and age, donors were healthy Caucasian individuals from Russia aged roughly 6 to 90. A second PCR of 7 to 11 cycles used a sample-barcoded 5' primer and a J-beta primer mix. TCRdb re-called the 5' RACE reads through MiXCR, storing one row per CDR3 protein. Of 720,000 or so distinct CDR3 sequences in the sample, 35% to 50% were seen once. Sequencing was done on a sample of blood. The receptor's source is an elderly man in good health.

In DNA form, the CDR3 reads TGCGCCAGCAGTGAACGACTACGCGGGAGGGACGAGCAGTACTTC. Translation: CASSERLRGRDEQYF. The chain has TRBV10-1 and TRBJ2-7, with 9 bases that match TRBD2. Trimming at V came to 3 bases and at J to 5 bases, leaving 8 bases not matched to a gene. There are 15 residues in the CDR3. Germline V gene lookup returns CDR1 WNHNN and CDR2 SYGVQD (reference sequence).